Listed below are T cell receptor beta chains from one sample, sequenced in a study of technical replicates of blood from a handful of donors. Sequencing used immunoSEQ multiplex PCR; TCRdb keeps in-frame clones, though not all of them. The sample holds roughly 79,000 clones; 96% are singletons and the top ten take around 0.38%. Sequenced material: T cells isolated from PBMCs. The receptors originated from a human donor in good health. CDR3s include the opening cysteine and the closing phenylalanine or tryptophan. The D gene is left open where the match is weak. Clone size is not always given. Where it is, it says once, few, many or a class for expanded clones.

D gene | clone size | J gene | V gene | CDR3 protein | CDR3 DNA
TRBD2 | - | TRBJ2-5 | TRBV7-2 | CASTVGGLAGGYQETQYF | TGTGCCAGCACAGTAGGGGGTCTAGCGGGAGGGTACCAAGAGACCCAGTACTTC
TRBD2 | - | TRBJ2-7 | TRBV7-3 | CASSGRRSNWTVTSGAPYEQYF | TGTGCCAGCAGCGGCAGACGCTCCAACTGGACGGTGACTAGCGGAGCCCCCTACGAGCAGTACTTC
TRBD2 | - | TRBJ2-1 | TRBV15 | CATSRVSGSYNEQFF | TGTGCCACCAGCAGAGTGAGCGGGAGTTACAATGAGCAGTTCTTC
- | - | TRBJ2-7 | TRBV5-1 | CASSLEIGRAYEQYF | TGCGCCAGCAGCTTGGAGATCGGCAGGGCCTACGAGCAGTACTTC
- | - | TRBJ2-1 | TRBV2 | CASIWAEAYNEQFF | TGTGCCAGCATATGGGCAGAAGCCTACAATGAGCAGTTCTTC
- | - | TRBJ2-1 | TRBV5-1 | CASSLARNEQFF | TGCGCCAGCAGCTTGGCGAGAAATGAGCAGTTCTTC
- | once | TRBJ1-1 | TRBV5-1 | CASSLGAGSTEAFF | TGCGCCAGCAGCTTGGGGGCAGGGTCCACTGAAGCTTTCTTT
TRBD1 | - | TRBJ2-7 | TRBV27 | CASRRTGENYEQYF | TGTGCCAGCAGAAGGACAGGGGAAAACTACGAGCAGTACTTC
- | - | TRBJ1-3 | TRBV12-5 | CASAGADGNTIYF | TGTGCTAGTGCTGGGGCAGATGGAAACACCATATATTTT
- | - | TRBJ2-1 | TRBV14 | CASSQENYAYNEQFF | TGTGCCAGCAGCCAAGAAAACTACGCCTACAATGAGCAGTTCTTC
TRBD2 | - | TRBJ2-1 | TRBV30 | CAWSVGLAKNNEQFF | TGTGCCTGGAGTGTGGGACTAGCTAAAAATAATGAGCAGTTCTTC
TRBD1 | - | TRBJ1-3 | TRBV9 | CASSPLGTASGNTIYF | TGTGCCAGCAGCCCACTAGGGACAGCCTCTGGAAACACCATATATTTT
TRBD1 | - | TRBJ2-7 | TRBV4-2 | CASSQGWQGAREQYF | TGTGCCAGCAGCCAGGGTTGGCAGGGGGCGAGAGAGCAGTACTTC
- | - | TRBJ2-7 | TRBV15 | CATSRDLRQVVNNEQYF | TGTGCCACCAGCAGAGATCTCAGACAGGTCGTTAACAACGAGCAGTACTTC
- | - | TRBJ1-2 | TRBV1 | CTSSQDWGVGYTF | TGCACCAGCAGCCAAGATTGGGGGGTGGGCTACACCTTC
TRBD1 | - | TRBJ2-7 | TRBV29-1 | CSVDTSGQGYEQYF | TGCAGCGTTGACACCTCGGGACAGGGCTACGAGCAGTACTTC
TRBD2 | - | TRBJ2-1 | TRBV7-3 | CASSQVGTSGRHYNEQFF | TGTGCCAGCAGCCAGGTGGGCACTAGCGGGAGGCACTACAATGAGCAGTTCTTC
TRBD2 | - | TRBJ2-3 | TRBV5-1 | CASSSSTSGRTTTDTQYF | TGCGCCAGCAGCTCATCAACTAGCGGGAGGACCACCACAGATACGCAGTATTTT
TRBD2 | - | TRBJ2-5 | TRBV4-1 | CASSQGTSGSVETQYF | TGCGCCAGCAGCCAAGGGACTAGCGGGAGTGTCGAGACCCAGTACTTC
- | - | TRBJ2-3 | TRBV2 | CAAALEFPDTQYF | TGTGCCGCAGCTCTAGAGTTCCCAGATACGCAGTATTTT
TRBD1 | - | TRBJ1-1 | TRBV5-1 | CASSLDPGGDEAFF | TGCGCCAGCAGCTTGGACCCAGGGGGAGATGAAGCTTTCTTT
- | - | TRBJ2-7 | TRBV10-1 | CASSEGPTYEQYF | TGCGCCAGCAGTGAGGGGCCGACCTACGAGCAGTACTTC
- | - | TRBJ1-3 | TRBV9 | CASSSLGSTGNTIYF | TGTGCCAGCAGCTCCCTTGGGAGTACAGGAAACACCATATATTTT
- | - | TRBJ2-5 | TRBV6-1 | CASSENRQETQYF | TGTGCCAGCAGTGAAAACAGACAGGAGACCCAGTACTTC
- | - | TRBJ1-2 | TRBV6-5 | CASSYSGGGYGYTF | TGTGCCAGCAGTTACTCGGGGGGGGGCTATGGCTACACCTTC
TRBD1 | few | TRBJ1-1 | TRBV2 | CASGLDRAEAFF | TGTGCCAGCGGCCTCGACAGGGCCGAAGCTTTCTTT
- | few | TRBJ1-4 | TRBV30 | CAWSSAGYEKLFF | TGTGCCTGGAGTTCGGCAGGGTACGAAAAACTGTTTTTT
- | - | TRBJ1-2 | TRBV10-1 | CASSDIGYGYTF | TGCGCCAGCAGTGATATCGGGTATGGCTACACCTTC
TRBD2 | - | TRBJ2-2 | TRBV6-5 | CASSTSGSTTGELFF | TGTGCCAGCAGCACTAGCGGGAGTACTACCGGGGAGCTGTTTTTT
- | - | TRBJ1-1 | TRBV5-3 | CARSFRVGGRFF | TGTGCCAGAAGCTTCAGGGTAGGGGGACGTTTCTTT
- | - | TRBJ2-7 | TRBV6-5 | CATIEGNRYEQYF | TGTGCCACCATAGAGGGAAACCGCTACGAGCAGTACTTC
- | - | TRBJ2-7 | TRBV6-1 | CASSEGHEQYF | TGTGCCAGCAGTGAAGGGCACGAGCAGTACTTC
TRBD1 | - | TRBJ2-7 | TRBV9 | CASSPRQGYEQYF | TGTGCCAGCAGCCCTCGACAGGGGTACGAGCAGTACTTC